The 15 T cell receptor beta chains reported below all come from one sample, sequenced in a study of blood T cells in healthy people across ages. The use of a sample-barcoded 5' primer and a J-beta primer mix characterized a second PCR of roughly 6 to 11 cycles. TCRdb independently ran MiXCR on the 5' RACE reads; one entry per CDR3 protein. The data show 1,300,000 or so distinct CDR3 sequences, with 45% to 70% seen just once and 5% to 7% held by the top ten. The sequencing input was blood. These receptor sequences come from a man younger than 30 in good health.

V and J are TRBV9 and TRBJ2-7; the match to TRBD1 covers 7 bases. The CDR3 runs to 15 residues. CDR1 SGDLS and CDR2 YYNGEE come from the germline V gene. V lost 0 bases to trimming and J lost 3 bases; unmatched junction nucleotides: 6. CDR3 in DNA: TGTGCCAGCAGCGTAGCTGAAAACAGGGGCTACGAGCAGTACTTC. As protein: CASSVAENRGYEQYF. The full variable domain, its missing parts supplied by reference TRBV9 and TRBJ2-7, is DSGVTQTPKHLITATGQRVTLRCSPRSGDLSVYWYQQSLDQGLQFLIQYYNGEERAKGNILERFSAQQFPDLHSELNLSSLELGDSALYFCASSVAENRGYEQYFGPGTRLTVT.

This clonotype has more than one count but fewer than ten. The J gene is TRBJ2-1, the V gene TRBV7-9, with 12 nucleotides matching TRBD1. Germline V gives CDR1 SEHNR, CDR2 FQNEAQ (reference sequence). Trimming at V came to 2 bases and at J to 7 bases, leaving 6 bases not matched to a gene. The CDR3 has 16 residues. The CDR3 loop is CASSLPGTGGINEQFF. In DNA, the CDR3 is TGTGCCAGCAGCTTACCCGGGACAGGGGGCATAAATGAGCAGTTCTTC.

The CDR3 bases are TGCAGTGCTAGAGATCGGGTAGGGCATAGCTCCTACAATGAGCAGTTCTTC. This sequence encodes CSARDRVGHSSYNEQFF. The chain recombines TRBV20-1 with TRBJ2-1; no clear D gene. Trimming pared 0 bases from V and 0 bases from J, leaving 15 bases between. From germline, CDR1 is DFQATT and CDR2 SNEGSKA (reference sequence). The CDR3 runs 17 residues.

The gene calls are TRBV7-2 and TRBJ2-3, with 7 bases lining up with TRBD1. CDR3 size: 14 residues. The germline gives CDR1 SGHTA, CDR2 FQGNSA. V trimming: 4 bases; J trimming: 6 bases; junction bases outside the gene matches: 7. Written as DNA, the CDR3 is TGTGCCAGCAGCTCTACAGGGGCATGGGATACGCAGTATTTT. It codes for CASSSTGAWDTQYF.

This clonotype was detected a few times. The chain recombines TRBV4-1 with TRBJ2-1; 10 nucleotides match TRBD2. The CDR3 covers 14 residues. From germline, CDR1 is MGHRA and CDR2 YSYEKL. The V segment lost 10 bases and the J segment 8 bases; nucleotides outside the gene matches: 11. The CDR3 nucleotides are TGCGCCACCTCATCGTCTAGCGGGAGTTATGAGCAGTTCTTC. Residues: CATSSSSGSYEQFF.

This clonotype was seen a few times. The chain recombines TRBV29-1 with TRBJ1-1, with 7 bases aligning to TRBD1. V was pared by 6 bases and J by 3 bases, with 7 bases of the junction left unmatched. CDR3 length: 13 amino acids. CDR1 and CDR2 from the germline V gene are SQVTM and ANQGSEA. The CDR3 sequence is CSVAEGADTEAFF. Here the CDR3 DNA reads TGCAGCGTCGCAGAGGGGGCGGACACTGAAGCTTTCTTT.

The rearrangement joins TRBV20-1 to TRBJ2-5, with 10 nucleotides matching TRBD2. Losses at the gene ends were 1 base for V and 7 bases for J; bases not matched to a gene: 6. CDR3 length equals 14 residues. Germline V gene data show CDR1 as DFQATT and CDR2 as SNEGSKA (reference sequence). The CDR3 DNA follows: TGCAGTGCTAGAGCCACTAGCGGGGTGGGGACCCAGTACTTC. Residues: CSARATSGVGTQYF.

The chain joins TRBV6-5 to TRBJ1-5; D ambiguous. Trimming took off 10 bases at V and 7 bases at J, with 20 bases between the two ends. CDR1 and CDR2 (germline): MNHEY, SVGAGI. The CDR3 runs 14 residues. CDR3 region: CATNPEGREQPQHF. The DNA of the CDR3 is TGTGCCACCAACCCTGAAGGACGAGAGCAGCCCCAGCATTTT.

Details on this clonotype: The junction does not match germline at one end; this may be a read error. The J gene is TRBJ2-2, the V gene TRBV7-9; TRBD1 agrees at 11 bases. The CDR3 covers 12 residues. Germline CDR1 is SEHNR and CDR2 is FQNEAQ (reference sequence). CDR3 sequence: CGLGQGAGELFF. The CDR3, as DNA: TGTGGGCTCGGACAGGGGGCCGGTGAGCTGTTTTTT.

The rearrangement uses TRBV7-8 and TRBJ2-1; D is unclear. CDR3 length: 14 amino acids. The V gene lost 7 bases and the J gene lost 2 bases, with 12 bases spanning the gap. Germline V gene sequence: CDR1 SGHVS, CDR2 FQNEAQ. The CDR3 DNA sequence: TGTGCCAGCAAAGAGAGAATAGCCTACAATGAGCAGTTCTTC. This sequence encodes CASKERIAYNEQFF.

V and J are TRBV6-2 or TRBV6-3 and TRBJ2-5; tentatively, D is TRBD1 (6 bases). Germline V CDR1 and CDR2: MNHEY, SVGEGT. CDR3 size: 13 residues. Trimming shortened V by 5 bases and J by 11 bases, and 18 bases separated the two germline ends. In DNA, the CDR3 is TGTGCCAGCAGTCTCCTAACAGGGAGTTATCAGTACTTC. Amino acid sequence: CASSLLTGSYQYF.

The chain couples TRBV19 to TRBJ2-5; D unclear. V was pared by 5 bases and J by 11 bases, with 12 bases between. Per the germline V gene, CDR1 is LNHDA and CDR2 is SQIVND (reference sequence). This CDR3 spans 11 amino acids. The CDR3 sequence is CASSDVEEQYF. The CDR3 DNA reads TGTGCCAGTAGTGACGTCGAGGAGCAGTACTTC.

V and J are TRBV12-3 or TRBV12-4 and TRBJ2-5, with TRBD1 matching over 10 bases. This CDR3 has 16 residues. V lost 4 bases and J lost 2; bases outside the gene matches: 7. The CDR3 DNA sequence: TGTGCCAGCAGTTCAACGGACAGGGGGGCTCAAGAGACCCAGTACTTC. Its protein product is CASSSTDRGAQETQYF.

The V and J genes are TRBV4-3 and TRBJ2-1; TRBD2 matches 12 bases. The CDR3 is made up of 15 amino acids. The trim removed 2 bases at V and 10 bases at J, leaving 6 bases unmatched. Germline V gives CDR1 LGHNA, CDR2 YSLEER. CDR3 amino acids: CASSQLAGGLGEQFF. In DNA form, the CDR3 reads TGCGCCAGCAGCCAACTAGCGGGGGGGCTAGGAGAGCAGTTCTTC.

The chain employs TRBV7-9 and TRBJ2-1; a weak D match, TRBD1 (6 bases). The V gene's germline CDR1 is SEHNR and CDR2 FQNEAQ (reference sequence). The V and J ends lost 3 bases and 5 bases respectively, with 14 bases between them. The CDR3 is 15 amino acids. CDR3 residues: CASSFRDIGDNEQFF. The CDR3 nucleotides read TGTGCCAGCAGCTTCCGGGACATAGGGGACAATGAGCAGTTCTTC.